This T cell receptor beta chain was recorded in a study of regulatory T cells in long-lasting Graves disease. Study-level information: Treatment with antithyroid drugs for over 5 years, together with positive TSH receptor antibodies, meant persistent Graves' disease.

The TCR beta library used iRepertoire HTBI primers with Arm-PCR amplification of CDR3. In the source study's methods: Throughout the samples, researchers identified some 57 TRBV and roughly 13 TRBJ segments. One entry per CDR3 protein results from TCRdb running MiXCR on the multiplex PCR reads. Clone size and V and J calls follow TCRdb, not the original study. The profile shows about 460,000 distinct CDR3 sequences, approximately 23% of them singletons. Specified time point: persistent/refractory GD, antithyroid drugs over 5 years with positive TRAb. Extracted RNA from PBMCs served as the source of the TCR library. Per American Thyroid Association guidelines, Graves' disease was diagnosed. Notes on the study in general: Reduced TCR diversity was observed in persistent Graves' patients versus newly diagnosed patients.

The V segment lost 11 bases and the J segment 3 bases; nucleotides outside the gene matches: 9. The CDR3 runs 13 residues. Germline assignment: CDR1 ENHRY and CDR2 SYGVKD. Details on this clonotype: Its specificity is unknown.

V gene TRBV10-3 combines with J gene TRBJ2-7; 8 bases line up with TRBD1. The sequencing used peripheral blood mononuclear cells (PBMCs), collected when the disease was refractory, from a patient treated with antithyroid drugs. This sequence originates from a female donor with Graves disease. The CDR3 DNA reads TGTGCCGTACAAACCGGGACAGGCTACGAGCAGTACTTC. Its protein product is CAVQTGTGYEQYF.